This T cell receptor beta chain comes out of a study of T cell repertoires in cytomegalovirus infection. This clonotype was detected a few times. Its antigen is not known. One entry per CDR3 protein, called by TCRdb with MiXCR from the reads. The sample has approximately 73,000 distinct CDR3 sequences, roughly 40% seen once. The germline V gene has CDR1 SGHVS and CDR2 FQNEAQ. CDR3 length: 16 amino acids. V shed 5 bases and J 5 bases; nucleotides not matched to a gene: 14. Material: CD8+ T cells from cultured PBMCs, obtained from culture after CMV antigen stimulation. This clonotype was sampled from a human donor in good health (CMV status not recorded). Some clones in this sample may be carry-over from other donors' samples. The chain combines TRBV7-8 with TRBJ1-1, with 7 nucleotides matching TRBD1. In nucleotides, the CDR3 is TGTGCCAGCAGCCCCGGCTTCAGGGGGGATGGGACTGAAGCTTTCTTT. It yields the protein CASSPGFRGDGTEAFF.